One sample yielded the 6 T cell receptor beta chains listed below, sequenced in a study of T-cell memory formation after mild COVID-19. TCRdb reprocessed the 5' RACE reads via MiXCR and lists one record per CDR3 protein. The table has about 430,000 distinct CDR3 sequences, 20% to 25% seen once; the top ten hold 8.5% to 9%. The sample was PBMCs or a T cell subset sorted from them (not recorded which). These receptors originate from an adult woman who had mild COVID-19 (a few samples of this study predate the infection). Cell type and time point are not known.

This clonotype was picked up a small number of times. The rearrangement uses TRBV25-1 and TRBJ2-7; D is possibly TRBD2 (6 bases). The CDR3 length is 13 residues. The germline V gene encodes CDR1 MGHDK and CDR2 SYGVNS. V shed 5 bases and J shed 5 bases, with 13 bases lying between them. The DNA of the CDR3 is TGTGCCAGCAGTAACCGGGAGAGCGACGAGCAGTACTTC. Encoded protein: CASSNRESDEQYF.

J is TRBJ2-7 and V is TRBV7-9, with TRBD2 identical over 8 bases. V lost 5 bases to trimming and J lost 2 bases; unmatched junction nucleotides: 8. Germline lookup yields CDR1 SEHNR and CDR2 FQNEAQ (reference sequence). The CDR3 consists of 15 residues. The CDR3 sequence: CASSTSGSGTYEQYF. Written as DNA, the CDR3 is TGTGCCAGCAGCACTTCGGGTAGCGGGACCTACGAGCAGTACTTC. Variable domain in full (rest from reference TRBV7-9 and TRBJ2-7): DTGVSQNPRHKITKRGQNVTFRCDPISEHNRLYWYRQTLGQGPEFLTYFQNEAQLEKSRLLSDRFSAERPKGSFSTLEIQRTEQGDSAMYLCASSTSGSGTYEQYFGPGTRLTVT.

The DNA for the CDR3 is TGCGCCAGCAGCTTGGTTAGCGGGGGCGAGACCCAGTACTTC. This translates into CASSLVSGGETQYF. The J gene is TRBJ2-5, the V gene TRBV5-1; TRBD2 matches at 9 bases. The CDR3 is 14 residues long. The J segment lost 5 bases and the V segment lost 0 bases, leaving 2 bases of the junction unmatched. Germline V lookup: CDR1 SGHRS, CDR2 YFSETQ.

There are a few counts of this clonotype. The gene calls are TRBV5-1 and TRBJ2-1; 8 positions match TRBD2. Germline CDR1 SGHRS, CDR2 YFSETQ. The CDR3 is 15 amino acids. With 1 base clipped from V and 5 bases from J, the junction kept 5 bases outside the gene matches. The CDR3 DNA is TGCGCCAGCAGCTTGACCGGGGGGGCGGACAATGAGCAGTTCTTC. It codes for CASSLTGGADNEQFF.

The table lists this clonotype with a few counts. V gene TRBV28 combines with J gene TRBJ2-5; D is ambiguous. V was cut by 5 bases and J by 5 bases, with 12 bases left in between. The CDR3 consists of 13 residues. CDR1 and CDR2 from the germline V gene are MDHEN and SYDVKM. The chain's CDR3 is CASSPAVWETQYF. The CDR3 DNA is TGTGCCAGCAGTCCAGCCGTGTGGGAGACCCAGTACTTC.

The CDR3 sequence: CASSTIGSTNTEAFF. CDR3 DNA sequence: TGTGCCAGCAGCACCATCGGGTCTACTAACACTGAAGCTTTCTTT. The V call is TRBV11-1, the J call TRBJ1-1; D gene ambiguous. Trimming removed 5 bases from V and 2 bases from J, with 15 bases in between. This CDR3 has 15 residues. Germline CDR1 is SGHAT and CDR2 is FQDESV (reference sequence).